This T cell receptor (beta chain) is from a study of blood T cell repertoires in COVID-19. About the study: Specimens from acute and convalescent COVID-19 originated in the United States, Italy and Spain. Sources were T cells, B-cell-depleted T cells, or PBMCs; the material itself was cDNA or gDNA.

This CDR3 contains 15 residues. V dropped 0 bases and J dropped 6 bases, with 14 bases sitting between them. Germline assignment: CDR1 SGHRS and CDR2 YFSETQ. Using immunoSEQ multiplex PCR, the repertoire was profiled, and TCRdb retains in-frame clones only, with some absent. This table has some 160,000 clones, over 70% appearing once. The TCR originated in a woman aged 70-85 years who had recovered from COVID-19. Sequencing input: peripheral blood. The rearrangement joins TRBV5-1 to TRBJ2-3; tentative D call: TRBD2 (7 bases). This CDR3 reads CASSLGGGGRDTQYF. CDR3 sequence (DNA): TGCGCCAGCAGCTTGGGGGGCGGGGGCCGGGATACGCAGTATTTT. Combining the CDR3 with reference TRBV5-1 and TRBJ2-3 gives the whole variable domain KAGVTQTPRYLIKTRGQQVTLSCSPISGHRSVSWYQQTPGQGLQFLFEYFSETQRNKGNFPGRFSGRQFSNSRSEMNVSTLELGDSALYLCASSLGGGGRDTQYFGPGTRLTVL.